This T cell receptor (beta chain) was obtained from a study of blood T cells in healthy people across ages. Whole-study results and caveats: The study regarded diversity estimates from one million T cells as underestimates.

CDR3 length equals 15 residues. V shed 6 bases, J shed 6 bases, and the junction held 7 bases outside the gene matches. Comment on this clonotype: The antigen is undetermined.

PCR was performed a second time for roughly 7 to 12 cycles using a sample-barcoded 5' primer and a J-beta primer mix. TCRdb itself ran the 5' RACE reads through MiXCR, one entry per CDR3 protein. The sample has around 800,000 distinct CDR3 sequences; about 47% are singletons. Total RNA was isolated from each sample in quantities of at least 5 micrograms. The receptor was isolated from a man at least 80 years old in good health. The J gene is TRBJ2-7, the V gene TRBV12-3 or TRBV12-4, with TRBD2 matching 14 bases. Sequencing input: blood. CDR3 loop: CASSPGGTSGSEQYF. CDR3 nucleotides: TGTGCCAGCAGCCCAGGGGGGACTAGCGGGAGCGAGCAGTACTTC.